The rows below give T cell receptor beta chains drawn from one sample of a study of blood T cell repertoires in COVID-19. Measured with immunoSEQ multiplex PCR; TCRdb has only the in-frame clones, and not every one. The sample holds 200,000 to 250,000 clones, approximately 86% seen once. Sequenced input: peripheral blood. The receptor source for this set is a woman aged 45 to 65 with COVID-19, enrolled during active disease. CDR3s include the opening cysteine and the closing phenylalanine or tryptophan. The order of the fields is J gene, D gene, V gene, clone size, CDR3 protein, CDR3 DNA. The D gene is left open where the match is weak. Only some rows state a clone size, as once, few, many or a class for expanded clones.

TRBJ1-1,TRBD1,TRBV25-1,-,CASSEEGRGRVGAFF,TGTGCCAGCAGTGAAGAGGGCAGGGGGCGAGTTGGTGCTTTCTTT
TRBJ2-3,-,TRBV5-1,-,CASSLRQTQTDTQYF,TGCGCCAGCAGCTTAAGACAGACCCAGACAGATACGCAGTATTTT
TRBJ2-5,TRBD2,TRBV7-8,-,CASSSGLAGSETQYF,TGTGCCAGCAGCTCGGGACTAGCCGGAAGCGAGACCCAGTACTTC
TRBJ1-2,TRBD1,TRBV5-1,-,CASSSTPLTGAEGYTF,TGCGCCAGCAGCTCGACACCATTGACAGGGGCAGAGGGCTACACCTTC
TRBJ2-7,-,TRBV14,few,CASSQSYEQYF,TGTGCCAGCAGCCAGAGCTACGAGCAGTACTTC
TRBJ2-3,TRBD1,TRBV11-3,-,CASRLQGNTDTQYF,TGTGCCAGCAGACTACAGGGGAACACAGATACGCAGTATTTT
TRBJ1-1,-,TRBV18,-,CASSLDTDTEAFF,TGTGCCAGCTCCCTTGACACGGACACTGAAGCTTTCTTT
TRBJ2-7,-,TRBV14,-,CASSLTRGALTYEQYF,TGTGCCAGCAGCCTAACTCGAGGAGCATTAACCTACGAGCAGTACTTC
TRBJ1-1,-,TRBV30,-,CAWSVQGRLNTEAFF,TGTGCCTGGAGTGTACAGGGCCGTCTGAACACTGAAGCTTTCTTT
TRBJ2-5,TRBD2,TRBV27,-,CASSSGTSVFWETQYF,TGTGCCAGCAGTTCCGGGACTAGCGTTTTTTGGGAGACCCAGTACTTC
TRBJ2-3,-,TRBV3-1/TRBV3-2,-,CASSQRARSADTQYF,TGTGCCAGCAGCCAGAGGGCCCGCAGTGCAGATACGCAGTATTTT
TRBJ2-5,TRBD2,TRBV3-1/TRBV3-2,-,CASSQGIREGGETQYF,TGTGCCAGCAGCCAAGGTATCCGGGAGGGTGGAGAGACCCAGTACTTC
TRBJ1-2,TRBD1,TRBV19,-,CASRIQGADGYTF,TGTGCCAGTAGGATACAGGGGGCGGACGGCTACACCTTC
TRBJ1-3,-,TRBV6-5,-,CASKRQLSGNTIYF,TGTGCCAGCAAAAGACAACTCTCTGGAAACACCATATATTTT
TRBJ1-6,-,TRBV5-1,once,CASSLASISSYNSPLHF,TGCGCCAGCAGCTTGGCCAGTATAAGCTCCTATAATTCACCCCTCCACTTT